One and the same sample provided the 14 T cell receptor beta chains below, sequenced in a study of CD8+ T cells in alopecia areata. cDNA serving as the sequencing template came from extracted, reverse transcribed RNA. Profiling relied on immunoSEQ multiplex PCR, and the TCRdb table lists in-frame clones only, not all of them. The repertoire holds roughly 100,000 clones, with 55% as singletons. Specimen: CD4+ T cells sorted from blood. These receptors originate from a human donor in good health.

Here the CDR3 reads CAWSFSRGVDGYTF. The CDR3 nucleotides read TGTGCCTGGAGTTTCTCCCGGGGAGTCGATGGCTACACCTTC. This chain uses TRBV30 with TRBJ1-2, with no clear D. Germline V gene data show CDR1 as GTSNPN and CDR2 as SVGIG (reference sequence). CDR3 length: 14 amino acids. Trimming took off 2 bases at V and 6 bases at J, with 16 bases between the two ends.

The rearrangement joins TRBV7-2 to TRBJ1-6; possibly TRBD1 for D (6 bases). V was shortened by 5 bases and J by 6 bases, with 8 bases between the two germline ends. The CDR3 runs to 13 residues. Germline V lookup: CDR1 SGHTA, CDR2 FQGNSA. CDR3 in amino acids: CASSRTANSPLHF. CDR3 nucleotides: TGTGCCAGCAGCCGGACAGCTAATTCACCCCTCCACTTT.

The chain uses TRBV29-1 and TRBJ1-2; tentatively, D is TRBD1 (6 bases). The ends were cut back, 0 bases at V and 8 bases at J, with 19 bases in the middle. The CDR3 sequence is 15 residues long. In germline, CDR1 is SQVTM, CDR2 ANQGSEA. The CDR3 coding sequence is TGCAGCGTTGAAGACTTCTTACTCAGGGGAGGAGGCTACACCTTC. Encoded protein: CSVEDFLLRGGGYTF.

A few counts support this clone. This chain uses TRBV15 with TRBJ2-3; the D gene is possibly TRBD1 (5 bases). Germline loops: CDR1 LNHNV, CDR2 YYDKDF (reference sequence). Between the trimmed V and J ends, which lost 0 bases and 2 bases, there was a span of 12 bases. The CDR3 loop spans 16 amino acids. The CDR3: CATSRDGAGYTDTQYF. The CDR3 DNA reads TGTGCCACCAGCAGAGATGGCGCAGGGTACACAGATACGCAGTATTTT. The whole variable domain, remainder taken from reference TRBV15 and TRBJ2-3, is DAMVIQNPRYQVTQFGKPVTLSCSQTLNHNVMYWYQQKSSQAPKLLFHYYDKDFNNEADTPDNFQSRRPNTSFCFLDIRSPGLGDTAMYLCATSRDGAGYTDTQYFGPGTRLTVL.

This clone has only one observation. The junction does not match germline at one end; this may be a read error. The chain links TRBV7-7 to TRBJ2-5; possible D gene TRBD1, 5 bases. The CDR3 is 14 amino acids. Germline V lookup: CDR1 SSHAT, CDR2 FNYEAQ (reference sequence). The CDR3 DNA is TGTGCTAGCAGCCCCGTTGGGGCCGGGGAGACCCAGTACTTC. It encodes CASSPVGAGETQYF.

The chain is built from TRBV7-2 and TRBJ1-2; 9 bases match TRBD1. V dropped 1 base and J dropped 4; count of bases not matched to a gene: 10. Germline values: CDR1 SGHTA, CDR2 FQGNSA. This CDR3 spans 17 amino acids. CDR3 DNA sequence: TGTGCCAGCAGCTTAGAGGGCGGGGGACAGGGTGGCTATGGCTACACCTTC. Protein product: CASSLEGGGQGGYGYTF.

CDR3 region: CASSPRTSKETQYF. The CDR3 DNA reads TGTGCCAGCTCACCCAGGACAAGTAAAGAGACCCAGTACTTC. J is TRBJ2-5 and V is TRBV18, with D possibly matching TRBD1 (5 bases). Germline loops: CDR1 KGHSH, CDR2 LQKENI. Trimming cost V 3 bases and J 3 bases, with 11 bases left between them. The CDR3 covers 14 residues.

This clone was observed a handful of times. The rearrangement joins TRBV15 to TRBJ2-3, with no clear D. From germline, CDR1 is LNHNV and CDR2 YYDKDF (reference sequence). This CDR3 is 12 amino acids long. V was pared by 3 bases and J by 2 bases, with 3 bases between. CDR3 sequence: CATSSYTDTQYF. The DNA of the CDR3 is TGTGCCACCAGCAGCTACACAGATACGCAGTATTTT.

The chain combines TRBV5-1 with TRBJ2-5; D is possibly TRBD1 or TRBD2 (5 bases each). Trimming left V 3 bases short and J 5 bases short, with 17 bases between. This CDR3 spans 15 amino acids. Germline CDR1 and CDR2: SGHRS and YFSETQ. The CDR3 protein is CASSSFTAGTETQYF. The CDR3 DNA reads TGCGCCAGCAGCTCCTTCACGGCAGGGACGGAGACCCAGTACTTC.

This rearrangement joins TRBV21-1 to TRBJ2-7. TRBV21-1 is tagged as a pseudogene. The CDR3 contains 12 residues. CDR3 amino acids: CASRPRTHEQYF. In DNA form, the CDR3 reads TGTGCCAGTCGTCCCCGGACCCACGAGCAGTACTTC.

V gene TRBV30 combines with J gene TRBJ2-3; TRBD2 matches at 8 bases. This CDR3 region has 15 residues. V lost 5 bases and J lost 1; bases outside the gene matches: 8. From germline, CDR1 is GTSNPN and CDR2 SVGIG (reference sequence). The CDR3 DNA sequence: TGTGCCTGGGGAACCGGGACTAGACGCACAGATACGCAGTATTTT. Amino acid sequence: CAWGTGTRRTDTQYF. The whole variable domain, remainder taken from reference TRBV30 and TRBJ2-3, is SQTIHQWPATLVQPVGSPLSLECTVEGTSNPNLYWYRQAAGRGLQLLFYSVGIGQISSEVPQNLSASRPQDRQFILSSKKLLLSDSGFYLCAWGTGTRRTDTQYFGPGTRLTVL.

This clone was seen only once. V gene TRBV6-5 combines with J gene TRBJ2-7; 13 bases align to TRBD2. V gave up 0 bases and J gave up 1 base; unmatched junction bases: 0. This CDR3 contains 16 residues. The V gene's germline CDR1 is MNHEY and CDR2 SVGAGI. This chain's CDR3 is CASSYSLAGGSYEQYF. CDR3 DNA sequence: TGTGCCAGCAGTTACTCACTAGCGGGGGGGTCCTACGAGCAGTACTTC.

This clone was detected a few times. The chain links TRBV19 to TRBJ2-5; D tentatively fits TRBD1 or TRBD2 (5 bases each). CDR3 length: 15 amino acids. Trimming removed 7 bases from V and 2 bases from J, with 17 bases in between. Germline CDR1 and CDR2: LNHDA and SQIVND (reference sequence). The CDR3 nucleotides read TGTGCCAGTATGTGGTCTTGGGGGTTTCAAGAGACCCAGTACTTC. Its translation is CASMWSWGFQETQYF. The complete variable domain, with remaining parts taken from reference TRBV19 and TRBJ2-5, reads DGGITQSPKYLFRKEGQNVTLSCEQNLNHDAMYWYRQDPGQGLRLIYYSQIVNDFQKGDIAEGYSVSREKKESFPLTVTSAQKNPTAFYLCASMWSWGFQETQYFGPGTRLLVL.

This clone has only one observation. The chain has TRBV5-1 and TRBJ1-4; D call uncertain. There are 13 residues in the CDR3. V was trimmed by 0 bases and J by 7 bases, leaving 7 bases between them. Per the germline V gene, CDR1 is SGHRS and CDR2 is YFSETQ. The CDR3 sequence is CASSLEYGEKLFF. The CDR3 coding sequence is TGCGCCAGCAGCTTGGAATATGGTGAAAAACTGTTTTTT.